This is a list of T cell receptor beta chains from one sample in a study of beta chain features in type 1 diabetes. Only in-frame clones appear in the TCRdb table, and some are missing; sequencing was by immunoSEQ multiplex PCR. The sample has around 400,000 clones; roughly 16% are singletons. The sample comprised naive CD4+ T cells from blood. These receptors were obtained from a young woman in good health. Both conserved end residues are part of each CDR3. The order of the fields is V gene, clone size, J gene, D gene, CDR3 protein, CDR3 DNA. D genes are given only for firm matches. Size tells how often a clone was seen (once, few, many) or the class of an expanded clone, and some rows leave it out.

>TRBV19|few|TRBJ1-1|TRBD1
CASRSGQGVTEAFF
TGTGCCAGTAGATCGGGACAGGGAGTTACTGAAGCTTTCTTT
>TRBV20-1|few|TRBJ2-2|.
CSVRAPGELFF
TGCAGTGTCAGGGCTCCCGGGGAGCTGTTTTTT
>TRBV5-5|few|TRBJ2-5|.
CASSVQGGAETQYF
TGTGCCAGCAGCGTGCAGGGTGGGGCCGAGACCCAGTACTTC
>TRBV10-3|.|TRBJ2-5|TRBD2
CAIRAGGEETQYF
TGTGCCATCAGGGCGGGAGGGGAAGAGACCCAGTACTTC
>TRBV6-5|few|TRBJ1-5|TRBD1
CASSRQGLNQPQHF
TGTGCCAGCTCCCGACAGGGCCTTAATCAGCCCCAGCATTTT
>TRBV7-9|.|TRBJ1-2|.
CASSVRNDRSYGYTF
TGTGCCAGCAGCGTCAGAAATGACAGGTCCTATGGCTACACCTTC
>TRBV7-8|.|TRBJ2-7|TRBD2
CASSGLAGVLTYEQYF
TGTGCCAGCAGCGGGTTAGCGGGAGTGCTAACCTACGAGCAGTACTTC
>TRBV19|.|TRBJ1-1|.
CASSTLSGLGTEAFF
TGTGCCAGTAGTACTCTGAGCGGGCTGGGCACTGAAGCTTTCTTT
>TRBV18|.|TRBJ1-4|.
CASSQLGFVNSGGGEKLFF
TGTGCCAGCTCACAGCTAGGGTTCGTAAACTCCGGCGGGGGTGAAAAACTGTTTTTT
>TRBV30|few|TRBJ2-4|.
CAWSVGDSGIQYF
TGTGCCTGGAGTGTCGGGGATTCAGGCATTCAGTACTTC
>TRBV28|.|TRBJ2-1|.
CASSRLVNEQFF
TGTGCCAGCAGCCGACTAGTGAATGAGCAGTTCTTC
>TRBV30|few|TRBJ1-5|.
CAWSQVYQPQHF
TGTGCCTGGTCACAGGTCTACCAGCCCCAGCATTTT
>TRBV7-9|few|TRBJ1-2|.
CASSGQQGRLGGYTF
TGTGCCAGCAGCGGACAACAGGGAAGATTGGGTGGCTACACCTTC
>TRBV20-1|few|TRBJ2-3|.
CSARGVTLKYF
TGCAGTGCTAGAGGAGTCACTCTGAAGTATTTT
>TRBV5-1|.|TRBJ2-2|TRBD1
CASLQGQGSRENTGELFF
TGCGCCAGCCTACAGGGGCAGGGTTCTCGTGAGAACACCGGGGAGCTGTTTTTT
>TRBV7-2|.|TRBJ1-2|.
CASSLEHRAIGYTF
TGTGCCAGCAGTCTCGAGCACAGGGCAATCGGCTACACCTTC
>TRBV18|.|TRBJ2-1|TRBD1
CASSPPGQGYNEQFF
TGTGCCAGCTCACCACCGGGACAGGGATACAATGAGCAGTTCTTC
>TRBV11-2|few|TRBJ2-5|.
CASSLWIREQETQYF
TGTGCCAGCAGCTTATGGATACGGGAACAAGAGACCCAGTACTTC
>TRBV5-1|.|TRBJ2-1|.
CASRNVGHPANEQFF
TGCGCCAGCAGGAATGTTGGCCACCCTGCCAATGAGCAGTTCTTC
>TRBV7-2|.|TRBJ2-3|.
CASSPPSASEADTQYF
TGTGCCAGCAGCCCCCCCTCGGCTAGCGAGGCAGATACGCAGTATTTT
>TRBV9|few|TRBJ1-1|.
CASSVATVRRTEAFF
TGTGCCAGCAGCGTAGCTACTGTGAGGCGCACTGAAGCTTTCTTT
>TRBV28|.|TRBJ2-3|.
CASSQLQGANTQYF
TGTGCCAGCAGCCAACTACAGGGAGCAAATACGCAGTATTTT
>TRBV18|.|TRBJ2-7|TRBD1
CASSPPGQNYEQYF
TGTGCCAGCTCACCTCCGGGACAGAACTACGAGCAGTACTTC